Detailed here is one T cell receptor (beta chain). What this receptor recognizes is not known. Per-nucleotide qualities are absent, and no much larger clonotype sits a single base away. This specimen's time point label, per the study, means: recipient sample about 28 days before transplant, after cytoreduction. Recipient blood was collected about 28 days before transplant and at days 30, 100 and 180 after transplant. Nuclei Lysis Solution was used to extract genomic DNA from fresh or cryopreserved unfractionated peripheral blood mononuclear cells. From the germline V gene (reference sequence), CDR1 is MNHNY and CDR2 is SVGAGI. Its CDR3 holds 16 amino acids, cysteine through phenylalanine. Solely the CDR3 DNA is kept, with 48 bases framed from the first base. V is clipped by 0 bases and J by 0 bases, and the sequence between their germline boundaries is 11 bases long. This sample is drawn from a study of T cell clonotyping in hematopoietic cell transplantation (dated by TCRdb to the early 2020s). Turning to the overall study: Recipient samples taken before transplant were collected after cytoreduction. A total of 110 to 150 blood samples were collected in the study from 30 to 45 consecutive transplant recipients and their related donors. Patients were recruited between September 2015 and 2017 and followed until late 2020 or death. The investigation overall reported the following: The sample size was limited, and CD4 and CD8 repertoire contributions could not be separated because cells were not sorted. Broader TCR repertoire diversity after transplant was predicted by Inverse Simpson Index values from donors and from recipients before transplant. After transplant, TCR diversity in recipients dropped, and pathologically expanded clonotypes climbed progressively between day 30 and day 180. Overlap with donor repertoires was found for only a small fraction of recipient repertoires, with over 97% found to appear de novo at the given depth.

The immunoSEQ assay, a bias-controlled multiplex PCR using V- and J-specific primers, was used to amplify TCR beta CDR3 regions from genomic DNA. In a second PCR step, a proprietary barcode and Illumina adapter sequences were attached to the CDR3 amplicons. CDR3 libraries were sequenced on an Illumina MiSeq instrument. The paper's processing steps were these. Export and quality control were handled in immunoSEQ Analyzer 3.0, while downstream analyses relied on R Bioconductor and Immunarch. Repertoire metrics were calculated using only productive rearrangements within the normalized downsampled data set. In the normalized cohort, a clonotype counted as pathologically expanded if the clonotype was larger than 5 templates. Repertoire diversity was measured with the Inverse Simpson Index. To capture all clonotypes, CMV-specificity analyses were performed on the non-normalized data set. This is the immuneACCESS table as TCRdb keeps it, with only in-frame sequences that have V and J called. A part of the clones is gone; compared with another copy, unresolved V genes explain less than half, and the rest is unexplained. V and J calls plus clone size are reproduced from that table; the DNA served to infer D and trimming. The sample table lists tens of thousands of clones, around 84% of them with a count of one. The top ten clones comprise roughly 3.1% of the sample.

The V and J genes are TRBV6-6 and TRBJ2-5, and perhaps TRBD1 as D gene, on 6 matching bases. Sequenced here: peripheral blood mononuclear cells, sampled before stem cell transplant. The TCR sequence derives from a man between 60 and 75 years old with acute myeloid leukemia. Some clones in this sample may be carry-over from other donors' samples. The CDR3 region reads CASSYSGAGYQETQYF. The nucleotide sequence reads TGTGCCAGCAGTTACTCGGGGGCCGGGTACCAAGAGACCCAGTACTTC.